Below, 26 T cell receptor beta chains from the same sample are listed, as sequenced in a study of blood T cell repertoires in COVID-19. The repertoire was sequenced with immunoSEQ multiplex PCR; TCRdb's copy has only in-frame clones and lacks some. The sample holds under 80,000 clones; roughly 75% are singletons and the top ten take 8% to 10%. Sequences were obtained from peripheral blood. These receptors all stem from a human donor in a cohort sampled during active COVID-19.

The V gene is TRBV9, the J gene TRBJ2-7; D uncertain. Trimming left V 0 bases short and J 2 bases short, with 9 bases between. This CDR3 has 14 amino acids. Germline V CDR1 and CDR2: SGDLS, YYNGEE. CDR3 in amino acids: CASSVDPEPYEQYF. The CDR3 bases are TGTGCCAGCAGCGTAGATCCGGAGCCCTACGAGCAGTACTTC.

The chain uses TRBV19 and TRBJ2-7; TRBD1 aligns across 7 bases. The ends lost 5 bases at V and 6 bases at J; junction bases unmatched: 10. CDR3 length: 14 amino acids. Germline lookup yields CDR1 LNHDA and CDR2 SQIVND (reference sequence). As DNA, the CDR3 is TGTGCCAGTAGTGTTCGACAGGGATTGCTCGAGCAGTACTTC. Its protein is CASSVRQGLLEQYF.

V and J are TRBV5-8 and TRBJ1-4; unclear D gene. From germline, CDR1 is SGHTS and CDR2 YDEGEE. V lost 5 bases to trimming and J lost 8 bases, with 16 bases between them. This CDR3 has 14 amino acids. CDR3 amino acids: CASRGMAGYEKLFF. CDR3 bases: TGTGCCAGCAGGGGTATGGCGGGGTACGAAAAACTGTTTTTT.

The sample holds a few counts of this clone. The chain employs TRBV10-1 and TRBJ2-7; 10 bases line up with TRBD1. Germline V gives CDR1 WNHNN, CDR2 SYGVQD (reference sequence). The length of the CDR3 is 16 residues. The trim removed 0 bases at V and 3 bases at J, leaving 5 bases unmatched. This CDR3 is CASSESRDRGFYEQYF. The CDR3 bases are TGCGCCAGCAGTGAGTCGAGGGACAGGGGTTTCTACGAGCAGTACTTC.

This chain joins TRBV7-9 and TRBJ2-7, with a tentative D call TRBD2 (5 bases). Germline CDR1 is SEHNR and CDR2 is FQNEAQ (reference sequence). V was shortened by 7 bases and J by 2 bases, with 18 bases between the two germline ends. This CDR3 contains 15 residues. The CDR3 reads CASTEASGTTYEQYF. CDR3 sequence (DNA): TGTGCCAGCACCGAAGCCAGCGGAACGACCTACGAGCAGTACTTC.

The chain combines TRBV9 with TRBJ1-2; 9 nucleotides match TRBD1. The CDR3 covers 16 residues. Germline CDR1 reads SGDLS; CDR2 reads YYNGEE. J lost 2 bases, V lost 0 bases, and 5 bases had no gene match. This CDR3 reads CASSVVTGGGNYGYTF. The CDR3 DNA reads TGTGCCAGCAGCGTAGTGACAGGGGGGGGCAACTATGGCTACACCTTC. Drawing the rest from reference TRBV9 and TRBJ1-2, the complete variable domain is DSGVTQTPKHLITATGQRVTLRCSPRSGDLSVYWYQQSLDQGLQFLIQYYNGEERAKGNILERFSAQQFPDLHSELNLSSLELGDSALYFCASSVVTGGGNYGYTFGSGTRLTVV.

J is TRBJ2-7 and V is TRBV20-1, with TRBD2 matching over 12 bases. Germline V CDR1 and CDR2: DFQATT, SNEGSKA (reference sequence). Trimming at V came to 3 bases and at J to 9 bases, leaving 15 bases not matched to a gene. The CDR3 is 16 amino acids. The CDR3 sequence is CSASPPGASGRVSQYF. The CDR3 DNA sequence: TGCAGTGCTAGTCCCCCTGGGGCTAGCGGGAGGGTGTCGCAGTACTTC.

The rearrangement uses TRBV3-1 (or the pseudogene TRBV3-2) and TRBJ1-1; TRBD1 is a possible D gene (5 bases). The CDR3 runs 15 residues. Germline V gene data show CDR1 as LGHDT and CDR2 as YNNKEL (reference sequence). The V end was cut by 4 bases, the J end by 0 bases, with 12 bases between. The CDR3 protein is CASSLPGGVNTEAFF. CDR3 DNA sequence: TGTGCCAGCAGCCTCCCGGGGGGGGTGAACACTGAAGCTTTCTTT.

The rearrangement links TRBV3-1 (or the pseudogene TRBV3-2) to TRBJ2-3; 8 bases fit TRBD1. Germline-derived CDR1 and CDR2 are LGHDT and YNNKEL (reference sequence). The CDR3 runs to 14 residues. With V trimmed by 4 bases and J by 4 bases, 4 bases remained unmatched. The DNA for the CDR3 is TGTGCCAGCAGCCCTGGACAGGGACCAGATACGCAGTATTTT. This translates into CASSPGQGPDTQYF.

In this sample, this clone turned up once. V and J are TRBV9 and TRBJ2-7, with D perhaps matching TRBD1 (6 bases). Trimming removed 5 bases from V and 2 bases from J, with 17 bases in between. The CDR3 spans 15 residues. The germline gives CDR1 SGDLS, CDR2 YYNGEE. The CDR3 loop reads CASSRTDSRAYEQYF. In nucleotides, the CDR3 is TGTGCCAGCAGTAGGACGGACAGCCGAGCCTACGAGCAGTACTTC.

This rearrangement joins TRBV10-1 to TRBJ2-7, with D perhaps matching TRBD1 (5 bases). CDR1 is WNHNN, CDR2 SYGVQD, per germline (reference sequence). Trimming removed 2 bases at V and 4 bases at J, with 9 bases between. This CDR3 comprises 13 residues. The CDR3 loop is CASSEGAEYEQYF. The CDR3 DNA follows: TGCGCCAGCAGTGAGGGGGCTGAATACGAGCAGTACTTC.

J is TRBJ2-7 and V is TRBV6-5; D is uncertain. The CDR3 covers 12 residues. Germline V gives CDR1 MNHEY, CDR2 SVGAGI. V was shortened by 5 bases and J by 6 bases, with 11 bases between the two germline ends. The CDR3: CASSHPRSEQYF. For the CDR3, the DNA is TGTGCCAGCAGTCACCCCCGGAGCGAGCAGTACTTC.

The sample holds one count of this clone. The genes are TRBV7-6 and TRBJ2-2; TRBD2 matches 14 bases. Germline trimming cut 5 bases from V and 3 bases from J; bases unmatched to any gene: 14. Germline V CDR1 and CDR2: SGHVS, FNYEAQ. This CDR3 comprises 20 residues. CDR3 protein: CASSHGTSGSRLKDTGELFF. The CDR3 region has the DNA TGTGCCAGCAGCCACGGGACTAGCGGGAGTAGGCTGAAGGACACCGGGGAGCTGTTTTTT.

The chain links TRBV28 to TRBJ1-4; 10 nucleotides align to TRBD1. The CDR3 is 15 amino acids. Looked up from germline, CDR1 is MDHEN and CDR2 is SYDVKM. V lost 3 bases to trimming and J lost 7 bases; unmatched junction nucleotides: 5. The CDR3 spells CASSFRGQGTEKLFF. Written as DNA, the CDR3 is TGTGCCAGCAGTTTTAGGGGACAGGGGACTGAAAAACTGTTTTTT.

Here the CDR3 reads CASSKTGTYEQYF. The DNA of the CDR3 is TGTGCCAGCAGTAAGACAGGAACCTACGAGCAGTACTTC. The chain employs TRBV6-6 and TRBJ2-7, with D possibly TRBD1 on 6 matching bases. This CDR3 comprises 13 residues. Between the trimmed V and J ends, which lost 5 bases and 2 bases, there was a span of 10 bases. CDR1 is MNHNY, CDR2 SVGAGI, per germline (reference sequence).

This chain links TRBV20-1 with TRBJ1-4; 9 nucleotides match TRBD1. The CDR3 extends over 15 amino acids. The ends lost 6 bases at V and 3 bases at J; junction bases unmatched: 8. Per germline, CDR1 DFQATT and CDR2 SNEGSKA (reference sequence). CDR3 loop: CSASGQGMSNEKLFF. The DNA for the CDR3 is TGCAGTGCAAGTGGACAGGGGATGTCTAATGAAAAACTGTTTTTT.

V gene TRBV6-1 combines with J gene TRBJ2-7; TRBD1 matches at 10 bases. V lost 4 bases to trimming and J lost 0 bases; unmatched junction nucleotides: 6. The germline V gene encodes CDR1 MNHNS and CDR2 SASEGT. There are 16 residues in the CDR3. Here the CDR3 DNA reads TGTGCCAGCAGTGCCGCCGGGACAGGGGTCTCCTACGAGCAGTACTTC. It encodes CASSAAGTGVSYEQYF.

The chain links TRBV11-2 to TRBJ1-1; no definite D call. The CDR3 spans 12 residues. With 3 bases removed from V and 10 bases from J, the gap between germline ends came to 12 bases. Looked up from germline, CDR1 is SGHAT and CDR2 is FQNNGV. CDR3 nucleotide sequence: TGTGCCAGCAGCTTTGGACTCCCACCAGCTTTCTTT. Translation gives CASSFGLPPAFF.

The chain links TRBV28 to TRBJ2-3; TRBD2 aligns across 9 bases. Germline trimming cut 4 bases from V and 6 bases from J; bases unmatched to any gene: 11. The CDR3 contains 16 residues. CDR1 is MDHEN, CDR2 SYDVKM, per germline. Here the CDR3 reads CASSSRGSGRPDTQYF. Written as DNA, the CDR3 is TGTGCCAGCAGTTCCCGGGGTAGCGGGAGACCTGATACGCAGTATTTT.

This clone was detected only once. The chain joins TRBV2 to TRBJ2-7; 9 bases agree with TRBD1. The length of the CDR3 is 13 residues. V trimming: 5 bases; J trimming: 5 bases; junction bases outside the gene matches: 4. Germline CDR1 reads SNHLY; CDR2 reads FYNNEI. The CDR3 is CASSRDREHEQYF. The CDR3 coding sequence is TGTGCCAGCAGTCGGGACAGGGAACACGAGCAGTACTTC.

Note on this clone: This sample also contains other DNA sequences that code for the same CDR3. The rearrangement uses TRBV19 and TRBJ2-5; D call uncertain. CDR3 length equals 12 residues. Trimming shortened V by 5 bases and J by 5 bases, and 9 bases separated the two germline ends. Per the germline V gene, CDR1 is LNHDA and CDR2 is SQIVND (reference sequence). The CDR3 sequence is CASSFNGETQYF. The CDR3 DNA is TGTGCCAGTAGTTTTAACGGGGAGACCCAGTACTTC.

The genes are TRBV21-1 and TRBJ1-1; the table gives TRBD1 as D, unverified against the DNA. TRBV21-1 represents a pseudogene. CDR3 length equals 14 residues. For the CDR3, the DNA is TGTGCCAGCGGAGTCAGGGAAAGGGACACTGAAGCTTTCTTT. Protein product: CASGVRERDTEAFF.

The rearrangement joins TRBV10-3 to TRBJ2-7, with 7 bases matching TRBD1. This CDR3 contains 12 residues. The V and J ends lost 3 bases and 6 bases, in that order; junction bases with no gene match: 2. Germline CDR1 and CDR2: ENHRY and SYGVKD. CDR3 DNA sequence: TGTGCCATCAGTGAAGACAGGGCCGAGCAGTACTTC. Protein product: CAISEDRAEQYF.

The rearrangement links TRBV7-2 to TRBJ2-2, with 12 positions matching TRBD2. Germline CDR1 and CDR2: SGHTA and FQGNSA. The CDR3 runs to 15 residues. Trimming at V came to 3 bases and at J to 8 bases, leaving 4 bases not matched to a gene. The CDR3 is CASSLTSGSRGELFF. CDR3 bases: TGTGCCAGCAGCTTGACTAGCGGGAGTAGGGGGGAGCTGTTTTTT.

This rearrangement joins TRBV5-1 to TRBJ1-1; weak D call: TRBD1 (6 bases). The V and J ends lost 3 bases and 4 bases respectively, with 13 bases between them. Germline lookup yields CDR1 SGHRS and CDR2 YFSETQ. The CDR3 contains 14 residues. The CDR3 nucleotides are TGCGCCAGCAGCTACCAACAGGGTGGCACTGAAGCTTTCTTT. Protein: CASSYQQGGTEAFF.

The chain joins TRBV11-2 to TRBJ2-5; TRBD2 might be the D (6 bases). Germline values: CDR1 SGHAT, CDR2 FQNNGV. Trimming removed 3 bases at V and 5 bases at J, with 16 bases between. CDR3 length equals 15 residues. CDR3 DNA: TGTGCCAGCAGCTTTATCGCCAGCGGGTGGGAGACCCAGTACTTC. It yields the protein CASSFIASGWETQYF.